This T cell receptor (beta chain) originates from a study of T cell repertoires in cytomegalovirus infection. Study-wide background: Based on public TCR beta signatures, there were indications of CMV infection and of a matching HLA type.

MiXCR, applied by TCRdb to the reads, yields one record per CDR3 protein. The table lists some 940,000 distinct CDR3 sequences, 30% to 40% of them singletons. The ends were cut back, 0 bases at V and 0 bases at J, with 12 bases in the middle. CDR3 size: 17 residues. This clonotype was counted between two and nine times. What it recognizes is unknown. This TCR was sampled from a human donor in good health (CMV status not recorded). Some clones in this sample may be carry-over from other donors' samples. V is TRBV12-3 or TRBV12-4 and J is TRBJ1-3; D possibly corresponds to TRBD1 (5 bases). Specimen: cultured CD8+ T cells from PBMCs, collected from culture after CMV antigen stimulation. CDR3 sequence: CASSLAHGTHSGNTIYF. CDR3 sequence (DNA): TGTGCCAGCAGTTTAGCCCACGGGACTCACTCTGGAAACACCATATATTTT.